The 14 T cell receptor beta chains given below trace back to one sample, sequenced in a study of radiotherapy plus CTLA-4 blockade in lung cancer. This table comes from immunoSEQ multiplex PCR, and its TCRdb copy is limited to in-frame clones, with some not included. Of around 26,000 clones listed, roughly 70% are singletons. This material consisted of peripheral blood, taken from a patient treated with radiotherapy plus ipilimumab. These receptors came from a human donor with non-small cell lung cancer whose response to radiotherapy plus ipilimumab could not be evaluated.

This clone has just a few counts. The chain employs TRBV19 and TRBJ2-2; 7 nucleotides line up with TRBD1. V gave up 8 bases and J gave up 0 bases; unmatched junction bases: 9. Germline values: CDR1 LNHDA, CDR2 SQIVND (reference sequence). The CDR3 runs to 16 residues. CDR3 amino acids: CASLAGTATNTGELFF. CDR3 DNA: TGTGCCAGTCTTGCCGGGACAGCGACGAACACCGGGGAGCTGTTTTTT.

This chain links TRBV4-1 with TRBJ2-7; tentative D call: TRBD2 (5 bases). There are 13 residues in the CDR3. Germline V gives CDR1 MGHRA, CDR2 YSYEKL. V was pared by 2 bases and J by 0 bases, with 5 bases between. Written as DNA, the CDR3 is TGCGCCAGCAGCCAAACTAGCTCCTACGAGCAGTACTTC. Encoded protein: CASSQTSSYEQYF.

The chain combines TRBV29-1 with TRBJ1-2, with 8 bases lining up with TRBD1. The CDR3 is 12 residues long. Unmatched junction bases numbered 5, after V lost 8 bases and J lost 3 bases. Germline CDR1 is SQVTM and CDR2 is ANQGSEA. The DNA of the CDR3 is TGCAGCTCAGGACAGGGTCACTATGGCTACACCTTC. It specifies CSSGQGHYGYTF.

In this sample, this clone turned up a few times. This chain uses TRBV5-4 with TRBJ2-6; possible D gene TRBD1, 5 bases. With 5 bases removed from V and 2 bases from J, the gap between germline ends came to 11 bases. From germline, CDR1 is SGHNT and CDR2 YYREEE (reference sequence). The CDR3 covers 15 residues. CDR3 sequence (DNA): TGTGCCAGCAGACCCACAGGAGCTGGGGCCAACGTCCTGACTTTC. The encoded protein is CASRPTGAGANVLTF.

V gene TRBV4-2 combines with J gene TRBJ2-7, with 8 bases aligning to TRBD2. This CDR3 is 15 amino acids long. Germline CDR1 LGHNA, CDR2 YNFKEQ. The V segment lost 0 bases and the J segment 8 bases; nucleotides outside the gene matches: 9. The CDR3 coding sequence is TGTGCCAGCAGCCAAGATTTGCTAGCGGGTGATCAGCAGTACTTC. This sequence encodes CASSQDLLAGDQQYF.

CDR3 DNA: TGTGCCAGCAGCGGACGCAGGACTAGTGAGACCCAGTACTTC. Protein sequence: CASSGRRTSETQYF. This chain joins TRBV7-2 and TRBJ2-5; 7 bases map to TRBD2. CDR1 SGHTA and CDR2 FQGNSA come from the germline V gene. The CDR3 covers 14 residues. J lost 5 bases, V lost 5 bases, and 8 bases had no gene match.

V usage is TRBV6-5 and J usage is TRBJ1-6, with unresolved D. Germline assignment: CDR1 MNHEY and CDR2 SVGAGI. CDR3 size: 14 residues. Trimming removed 0 bases from V and 7 bases from J, with 7 bases in between. The CDR3 loop reads CASSYSGGNSPLHF. CDR3 nucleotide sequence: TGTGCCAGCAGTTACTCAGGCGGAAATTCACCCCTCCACTTT.

As for this clone: The junction does not match germline at one end; this may be a read error. This chain joins TRBV28 and TRBJ2-5; maybe TRBD2 (5 bases). Germline loops: CDR1 MDHEN, CDR2 SYDVKM. This CDR3 region has 12 residues. The CDR3 bases are TGTGCCAGCAGTTCATCCAGAATAGCGCATGACTTC. This encodes CASSSSRIAHDF.

The chain joins TRBV15 to TRBJ2-6, with 9 bases lining up with TRBD1. This CDR3 spans 19 amino acids. J gave up 1 base and V 3 bases, and 10 bases lay outside the gene matches. The V gene's germline CDR1 is LNHNV and CDR2 YYDKDF (reference sequence). CDR3 protein: CATSSPPGTGPSGANVLTF. The CDR3 region has the DNA TGTGCCACCAGCAGTCCCCCCGGGACAGGGCCTTCTGGGGCCAACGTCCTGACTTTC.

This clone has a handful of counts. The chain couples TRBV19 to TRBJ1-1, with 8 bases lining up with TRBD1. The germline gives CDR1 LNHDA, CDR2 SQIVND (reference sequence). Trimming cost V 9 bases and J 4 bases; bases outside gene matches: 10. CDR3 length equals 14 residues. The CDR3 DNA reads TGTGCCAGCAGGAGGGCAGGGGGCATCACTGAAGCTTTCTTT. This gives the protein CASRRAGGITEAFF.

V and J are TRBV5-4 and TRBJ2-2; TRBD1 matches 7 bases. The CDR3 is 16 residues long. The V segment lost 3 bases and the J segment 2 bases; nucleotides outside the gene matches: 7. CDR1 and CDR2 from the germline V gene are SGHNT and YYREEE (reference sequence). As DNA, the CDR3 is TGTGCCAGCAGCTCCAGACAGGGATTAAACACCGGGGAGCTGTTTTTT. The encoded protein is CASSSRQGLNTGELFF.

The chain carries TRBV7-2 and TRBJ2-3; D gene unclear. CDR3 length: 13 residues. Germline CDR1 SGHTA, CDR2 FQGNSA. The V and J ends lost 6 bases and 5 bases respectively, with 12 bases between them. CDR3 nucleotide sequence: TGTGCCAGCAGATGGAGTATGGGAGATACGCAGTATTTT. Its translation: CASRWSMGDTQYF.

The CDR3 protein is CASSERSGTSASYEQYF. The CDR3 DNA reads as TGTGCCAGCAGCGAACGATCCGGGACTAGCGCATCCTACGAGCAGTACTTC. The chain joins TRBV13 to TRBJ2-7; 10 positions agree with TRBD2. V was clipped by 5 bases and J by 1 base; unmatched bases: 11. This CDR3 is built from 17 residues. Germline V gene lookup returns CDR1 PRHDT and CDR2 FYEKMQ (reference sequence).

Notes on this clone: Germline and junction disagree at one end, which may indicate a read error. This rearrangement joins TRBV15 to TRBJ1-1, with D unclear. Germline lookup yields CDR1 LNHNV and CDR2 YYDKDF (reference sequence). The CDR3 spans 14 residues. CDR3 sequence: CVTSRDLRNTEAFF. The CDR3 DNA reads TGTGTCACCAGCAGAGATCTAAGGAACACTGAAGCTTTCTTT.